This T cell receptor (beta chain) is drawn from a study of control samples from healthy donors and cancer patients. This clone has only a few counts. V lost 0 bases, J lost 1 base, and 6 bases lay in between. In germline, CDR1 is WSHSY, CDR2 SAAADI. The CDR3 loop spans 14 amino acids. Sequencing was performed with immunoSEQ multiplex PCR; in TCRdb, only in-frame clones are kept and a portion is missing. The sample records 40,000 to 55,000 clones, around 87% being singletons. The TCR was taken from a woman aged 55-70 years with lung cancer. The chain carries TRBV10-2 and TRBJ1-2, with no clear D. The sample consisted of PBMCs. Here the CDR3 reads CASSESTGNYGYTF. The CDR3 DNA sequence: TGCGCCAGCAGTGAGTCAACGGGTAACTATGGCTACACCTTC.